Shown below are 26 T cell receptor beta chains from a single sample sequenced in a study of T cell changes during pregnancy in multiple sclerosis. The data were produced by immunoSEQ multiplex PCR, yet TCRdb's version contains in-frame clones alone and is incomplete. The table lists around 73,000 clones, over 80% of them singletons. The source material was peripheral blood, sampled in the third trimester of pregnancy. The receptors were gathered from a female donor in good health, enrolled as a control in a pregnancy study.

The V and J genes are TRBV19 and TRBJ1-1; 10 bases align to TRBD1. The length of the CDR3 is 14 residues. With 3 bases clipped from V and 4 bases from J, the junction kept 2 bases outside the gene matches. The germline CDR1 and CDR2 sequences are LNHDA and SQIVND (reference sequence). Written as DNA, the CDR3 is TGTGCCAGTAGTATGGGACAGGGGAGCACTGAAGCTTTCTTT. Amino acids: CASSMGQGSTEAFF.

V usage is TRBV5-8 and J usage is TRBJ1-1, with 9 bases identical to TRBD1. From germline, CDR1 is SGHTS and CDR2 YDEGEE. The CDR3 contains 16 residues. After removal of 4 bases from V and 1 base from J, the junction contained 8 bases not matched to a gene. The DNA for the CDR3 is TGTGCCAGCAGCAAACAATACAGGGGGCAGAACACTGAAGCTTTCTTT. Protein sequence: CASSKQYRGQNTEAFF.

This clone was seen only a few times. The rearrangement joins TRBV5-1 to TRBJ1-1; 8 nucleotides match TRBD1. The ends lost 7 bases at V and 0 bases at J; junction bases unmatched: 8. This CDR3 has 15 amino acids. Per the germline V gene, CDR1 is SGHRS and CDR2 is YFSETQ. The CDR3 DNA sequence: TGCGCCAGCCGGGACAGGACCAGGATGAACACTGAAGCTTTCTTT. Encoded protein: CASRDRTRMNTEAFF.

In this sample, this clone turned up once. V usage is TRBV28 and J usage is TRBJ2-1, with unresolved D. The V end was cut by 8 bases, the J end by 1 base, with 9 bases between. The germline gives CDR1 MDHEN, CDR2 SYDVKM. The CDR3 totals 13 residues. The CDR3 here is CASSAESYNEQFF. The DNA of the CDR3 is TGTGCCAGCTCCGCGGAATCCTACAATGAGCAGTTCTTC.

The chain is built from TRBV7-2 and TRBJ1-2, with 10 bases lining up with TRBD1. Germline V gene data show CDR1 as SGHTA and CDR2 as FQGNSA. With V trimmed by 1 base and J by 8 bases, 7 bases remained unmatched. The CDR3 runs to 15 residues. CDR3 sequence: CASSLGRWDRGGYTF. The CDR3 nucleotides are TGTGCCAGCAGCTTAGGCCGGTGGGACAGGGGAGGCTACACCTTC.

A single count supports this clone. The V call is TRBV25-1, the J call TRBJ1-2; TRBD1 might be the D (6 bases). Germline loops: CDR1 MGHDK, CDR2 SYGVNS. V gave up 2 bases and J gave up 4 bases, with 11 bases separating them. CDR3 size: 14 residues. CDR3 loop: CASSEGGGSYGYTF. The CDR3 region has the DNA TGTGCCAGCAGTGAAGGGGGCGGAAGCTATGGCTACACCTTC.

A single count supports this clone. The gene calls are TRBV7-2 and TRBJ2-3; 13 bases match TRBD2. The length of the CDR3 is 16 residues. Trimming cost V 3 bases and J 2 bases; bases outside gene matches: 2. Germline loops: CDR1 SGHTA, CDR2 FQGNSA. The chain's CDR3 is CASSLGLAGPTDTQYF. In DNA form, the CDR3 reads TGTGCCAGCAGCTTGGGACTAGCGGGACCCACAGATACGCAGTATTTT.

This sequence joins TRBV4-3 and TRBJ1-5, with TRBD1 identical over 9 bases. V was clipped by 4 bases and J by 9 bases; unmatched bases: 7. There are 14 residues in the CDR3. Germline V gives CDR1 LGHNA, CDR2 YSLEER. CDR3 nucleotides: TGCGCCAGCAGCCCGGGACAGGGCGCTAGGCCCCAGCATTTT. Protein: CASSPGQGARPQHF.

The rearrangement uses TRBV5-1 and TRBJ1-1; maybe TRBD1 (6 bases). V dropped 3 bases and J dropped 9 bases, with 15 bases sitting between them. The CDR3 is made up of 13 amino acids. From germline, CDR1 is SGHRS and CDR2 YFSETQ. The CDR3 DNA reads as TGCGCCAGCAGCTCCCAAGGACAGATTCAAGCTTTCTTT. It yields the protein CASSSQGQIQAFF.

The CDR3 is CASRGRLGTDTQYF. CDR3 nucleotide sequence: TGTGCCAGCAGAGGTAGACTAGGCACAGATACGCAGTATTTT. V is TRBV7-2 and J is TRBJ2-3, with D perhaps matching TRBD2 (6 bases). V gave up 6 bases and J gave up 1 base, with 11 bases separating them. The CDR3 consists of 14 residues. The V gene's germline CDR1 is SGHTA and CDR2 FQGNSA.

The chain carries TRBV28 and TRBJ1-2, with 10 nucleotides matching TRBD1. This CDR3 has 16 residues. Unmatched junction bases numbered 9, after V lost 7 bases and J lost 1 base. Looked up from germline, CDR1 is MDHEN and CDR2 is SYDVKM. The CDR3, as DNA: TGTGCCAGCACCGGGGGGACAGGGGTGGATAACTATGGCTACACCTTC. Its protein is CASTGGTGVDNYGYTF.

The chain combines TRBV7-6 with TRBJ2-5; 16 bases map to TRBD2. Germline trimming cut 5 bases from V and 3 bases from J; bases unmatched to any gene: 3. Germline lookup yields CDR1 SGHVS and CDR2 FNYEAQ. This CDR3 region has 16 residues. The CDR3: CASSPGTSGGEETQYF. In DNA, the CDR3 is TGTGCCAGCAGCCCAGGGACTAGCGGGGGGGAAGAGACCCAGTACTTC. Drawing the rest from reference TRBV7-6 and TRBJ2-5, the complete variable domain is GAGVSQSPRYKVTKRGQDVALRCDPISGHVSLYWYRQALGQGPEFLTYFNYEAQQDKSGLPNDRFSAERPEGSISTLTIQRTEQRDSAMYRCASSPGTSGGEETQYFGPGTRLLVL.

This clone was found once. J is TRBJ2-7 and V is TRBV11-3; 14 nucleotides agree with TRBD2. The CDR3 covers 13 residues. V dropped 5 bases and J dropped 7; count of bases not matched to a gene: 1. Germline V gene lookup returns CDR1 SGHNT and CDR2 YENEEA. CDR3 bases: TGTGCCAGCAGCCGACTAGCGGGAGGGGAGCAGTACTTC. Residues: CASSRLAGGEQYF.

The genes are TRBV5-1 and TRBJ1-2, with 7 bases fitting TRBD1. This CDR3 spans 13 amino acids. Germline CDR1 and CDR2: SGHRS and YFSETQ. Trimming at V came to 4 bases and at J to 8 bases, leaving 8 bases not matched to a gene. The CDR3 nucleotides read TGCGCCAGCAGCCTAACAGGGGAGTCGGGCTACACCTTC. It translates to CASSLTGESGYTF. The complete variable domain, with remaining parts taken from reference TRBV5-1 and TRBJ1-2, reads KAGVTQTPRYLIKTRGQQVTLSCSPISGHRSVSWYQQTPGQGLQFLFEYFSETQRNKGNFPGRFSGRQFSNSRSEMNVSTLELGDSALYLCASSLTGESGYTFGSGTRLTVV.

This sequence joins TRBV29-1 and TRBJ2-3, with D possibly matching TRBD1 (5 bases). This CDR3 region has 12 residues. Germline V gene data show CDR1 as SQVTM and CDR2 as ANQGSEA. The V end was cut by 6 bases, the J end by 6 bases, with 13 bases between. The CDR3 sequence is CSVGDSLDTQYF. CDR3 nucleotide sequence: TGCAGCGTCGGTGACAGCCTTGATACGCAGTATTTT.

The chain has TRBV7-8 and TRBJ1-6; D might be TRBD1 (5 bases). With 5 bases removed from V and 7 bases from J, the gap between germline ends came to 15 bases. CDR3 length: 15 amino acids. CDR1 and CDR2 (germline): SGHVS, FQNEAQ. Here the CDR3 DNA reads TGTGCCAGCAGCATATTAGGGGCAAGGAATTCACCCCTCCACTTT. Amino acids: CASSILGARNSPLHF. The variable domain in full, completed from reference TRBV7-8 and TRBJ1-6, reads GAGVSQSPRYKVAKRGQDVALRCDPISGHVSLFWYQQALGQGPEFLTYFQNEAQLDKSGLPSDRFFAERPEGSVSTLKIQRTQQEDSAVYLCASSILGARNSPLHFGNGTRLTVT.

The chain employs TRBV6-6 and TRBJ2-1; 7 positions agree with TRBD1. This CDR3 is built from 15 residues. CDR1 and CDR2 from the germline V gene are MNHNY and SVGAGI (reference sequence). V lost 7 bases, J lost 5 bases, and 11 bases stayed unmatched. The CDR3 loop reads CASNTQGTVDNEQFF. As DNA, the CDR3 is TGTGCCAGCAACACACAGGGGACCGTAGACAATGAGCAGTTCTTC.

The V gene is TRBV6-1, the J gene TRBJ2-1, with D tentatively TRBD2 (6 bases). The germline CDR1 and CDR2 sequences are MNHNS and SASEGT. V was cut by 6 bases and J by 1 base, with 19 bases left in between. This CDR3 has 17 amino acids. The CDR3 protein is CASRETAGTASYNEQFF. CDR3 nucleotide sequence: TGTGCCAGCAGAGAAACGGCGGGGACTGCTTCCTACAATGAGCAGTTCTTC.

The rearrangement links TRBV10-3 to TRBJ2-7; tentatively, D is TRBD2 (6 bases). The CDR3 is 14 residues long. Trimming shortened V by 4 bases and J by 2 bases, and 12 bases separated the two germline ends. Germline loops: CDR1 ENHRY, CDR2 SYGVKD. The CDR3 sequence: CAISGGGPAYEQYF. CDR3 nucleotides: TGTGCCATCAGTGGGGGAGGACCGGCCTACGAGCAGTACTTC.

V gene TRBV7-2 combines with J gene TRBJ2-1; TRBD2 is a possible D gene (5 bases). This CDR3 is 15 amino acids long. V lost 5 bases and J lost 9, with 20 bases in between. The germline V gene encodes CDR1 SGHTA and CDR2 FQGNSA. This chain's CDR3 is CASSPRTGKSSEQFF. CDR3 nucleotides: TGTGCCAGCAGCCCTAGGACGGGAAAATCGTCTGAGCAGTTCTTC.

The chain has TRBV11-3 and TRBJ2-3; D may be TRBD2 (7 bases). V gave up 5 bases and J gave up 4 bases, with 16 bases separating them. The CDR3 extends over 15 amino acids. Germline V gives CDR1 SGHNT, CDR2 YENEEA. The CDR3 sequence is CASSKGGLAADTQYF. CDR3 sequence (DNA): TGTGCCAGCAGCAAAGGGGGGCTAGCGGCAGATACGCAGTATTTT.

The CDR3: CASSLLGWDRPYEQYF. The CDR3 coding sequence is TGTGCCAGCAGCTTATTAGGGTGGGACAGGCCCTACGAGCAGTACTTC. The J gene is TRBJ2-7, the V gene TRBV11-2, with TRBD1 identical over 8 bases. Germline-derived CDR1 and CDR2 are SGHAT and FQNNGV. The CDR3 loop spans 16 amino acids. V lost 2 bases, J lost 2 bases, and 8 bases stayed unmatched. The full variable domain, rest sourced from reference TRBV11-2 and TRBJ2-7, is EAGVAQSPRYKIIEKRQSVAFWCNPISGHATLYWYQQILGQGPKLLIQFQNNGVVDDSQLPKDRFSAERLKGVDSTLKIQPAKLEDSAVYLCASSLLGWDRPYEQYFGPGTRLTVT.

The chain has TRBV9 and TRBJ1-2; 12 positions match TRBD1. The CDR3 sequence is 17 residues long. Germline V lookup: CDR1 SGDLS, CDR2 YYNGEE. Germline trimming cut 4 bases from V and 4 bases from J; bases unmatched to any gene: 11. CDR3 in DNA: TGTGCCAGCAGCACCCAAACCGGGACAGGGGGCGGCTATGGCTACACCTTC. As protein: CASSTQTGTGGGYGYTF.

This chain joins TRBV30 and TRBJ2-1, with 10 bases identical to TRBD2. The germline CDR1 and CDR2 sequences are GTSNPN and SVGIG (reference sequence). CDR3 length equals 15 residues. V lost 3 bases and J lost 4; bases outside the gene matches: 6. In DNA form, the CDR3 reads TGTGCCTGGAGAAACTGGACTAGCGGATACAATGAGCAGTTCTTC. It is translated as CAWRNWTSGYNEQFF.

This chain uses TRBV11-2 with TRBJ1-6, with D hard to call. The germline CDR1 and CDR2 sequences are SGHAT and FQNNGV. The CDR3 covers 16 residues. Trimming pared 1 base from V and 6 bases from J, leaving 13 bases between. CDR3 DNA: TGTGCCAGCAGCTTAGTATGGTCGCGTGGTAATTCACCCCTCCACTTT. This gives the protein CASSLVWSRGNSPLHF. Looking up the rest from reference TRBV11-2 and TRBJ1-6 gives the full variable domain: EAGVAQSPRYKIIEKRQSVAFWCNPISGHATLYWYQQILGQGPKLLIQFQNNGVVDDSQLPKDRFSAERLKGVDSTLKIQPAKLEDSAVYLCASSLVWSRGNSPLHFGNGTRLTVT.

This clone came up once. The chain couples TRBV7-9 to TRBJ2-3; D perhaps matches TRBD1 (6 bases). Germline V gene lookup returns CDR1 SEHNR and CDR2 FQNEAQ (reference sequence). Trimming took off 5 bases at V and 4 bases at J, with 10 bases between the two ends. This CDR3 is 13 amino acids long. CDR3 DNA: TGTGCCAGCAGCGCGAAGGGGGCAGATACGCAGTATTTT. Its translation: CASSAKGADTQYF.